The present T cell receptor (beta chain) was sequenced within a study of blood T cell repertoires in COVID-19. The overall study: Nucleic acid was either cDNA or gDNA, and it came from T cells, B-cell-depleted T cells, or PBMCs.

Measured with immunoSEQ multiplex PCR; TCRdb has only the in-frame clones, and not every one. The sample lists 450,000 to 500,000 clones, 70% to 90% seen once, with roughly 3.2% in the top ten. J gave up 2 bases and V 8 bases, and 8 bases lay outside the gene matches. The CDR3 has 14 residues. CDR1 and CDR2 from the germline V gene are MDHEN and SYDVKM. This TCR came from a human donor in a cohort sampled during active COVID-19. Input material: peripheral blood. The V call is TRBV28, the J call TRBJ2-7; 8 bases match TRBD2. The CDR3 reads CASLVGRGPYEQYF. The CDR3 DNA reads as TGTGCCAGCCTTGTCGGGAGGGGACCCTACGAGCAGTACTTC. Filled out from reference TRBV28 and TRBJ2-7, the complete variable domain reads DVKVTQSSRYLVKRTGEKVFLECVQDMDHENMFWYRQDPGLGLRLIYFSYDVKMKEKGDIPEGYSVSREKKERFSLILESASTNQTSMYLCASLVGRGPYEQYFGPGTRLTVT.